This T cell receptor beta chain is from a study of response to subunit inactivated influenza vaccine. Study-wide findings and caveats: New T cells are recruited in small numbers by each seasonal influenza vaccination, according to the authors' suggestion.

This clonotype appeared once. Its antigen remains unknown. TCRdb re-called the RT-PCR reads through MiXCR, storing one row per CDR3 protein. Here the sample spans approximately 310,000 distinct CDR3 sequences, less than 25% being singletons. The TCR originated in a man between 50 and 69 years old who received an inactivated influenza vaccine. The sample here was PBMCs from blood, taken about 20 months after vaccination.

The CDR3, as DNA: TGTGCCAGCAGCTCCAACAGGGGTGGGAGCACCGGGGAGCTGTTTTTT. It yields the protein CASSSNRGGSTGELFF. The rearrangement uses TRBV4-2 and TRBJ2-2; 7 bases map to TRBD1. The CDR3 spans 16 residues. The J segment lost 4 bases and the V segment lost 5 bases, leaving 10 bases of the junction unmatched. Germline V CDR1 and CDR2: LGHNA, YNFKEQ.